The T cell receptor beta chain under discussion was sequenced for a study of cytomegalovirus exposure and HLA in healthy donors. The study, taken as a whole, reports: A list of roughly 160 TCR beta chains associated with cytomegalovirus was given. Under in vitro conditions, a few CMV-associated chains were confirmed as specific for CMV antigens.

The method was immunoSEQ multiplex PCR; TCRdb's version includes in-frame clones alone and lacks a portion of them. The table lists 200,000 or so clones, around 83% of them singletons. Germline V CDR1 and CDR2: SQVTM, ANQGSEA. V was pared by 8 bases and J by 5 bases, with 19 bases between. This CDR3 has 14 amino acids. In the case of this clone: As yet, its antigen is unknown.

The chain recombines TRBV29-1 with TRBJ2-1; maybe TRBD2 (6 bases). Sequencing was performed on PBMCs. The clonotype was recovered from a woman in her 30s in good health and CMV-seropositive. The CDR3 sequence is CSLVGGKSHNEQFF. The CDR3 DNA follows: TGCAGCCTGGTCGGCGGGAAGAGCCACAATGAGCAGTTCTTC.